One and the same sample provided the 27 T cell receptor beta chains below, sequenced in a study of control samples from healthy donors and cancer patients. Generated by immunoSEQ multiplex PCR, the TCRdb table keeps only in-frame clones and is missing some. The data show under 200,000 clones, around 92% seen once. Sequencing used blood. These TCRs come from a woman aged 25-40 years in good health.

The J gene is TRBJ1-5, the V gene TRBV10-3; the match to TRBD1 covers 9 bases. Germline trimming cut 2 bases from V and 6 bases from J; bases unmatched to any gene: 2. The CDR3 loop spans 14 amino acids. CDR1 is ENHRY and CDR2 is SYGVKD in the germline V gene. CDR3 in DNA: TGTGCCATCAGTGAGGGGGGACAGGGTCAGCCCCAGCATTTT. It codes for CAISEGGQGQPQHF.

The chain links TRBV6-1 to TRBJ2-7; D gene uncertain. CDR3 length: 11 amino acids. V lost 3 bases to trimming and J lost 4 bases, with 4 bases between them. Germline CDR1 is MNHNS and CDR2 is SASEGT. As DNA, the CDR3 is TGTGCCAGCAGTGAGGGGTACGAGCAGTACTTC. Protein sequence: CASSEGYEQYF.

The chain combines TRBV28 with TRBJ1-2; possibly TRBD1 for D (5 bases). The V end was cut by 6 bases, the J end by 5 bases, with 19 bases between. Germline V lookup: CDR1 MDHEN, CDR2 SYDVKM. There are 15 residues in the CDR3. The CDR3 region has the DNA TGTGCCAGCAGCTTGGCTCCCCGGGACCCATATGGCTACACCTTC. Translated: CASSLAPRDPYGYTF.

CDR3 in DNA: TGTGCCAGCTCACCAGGGGGCTCCTACAATGAGCAGTTCTTC. This encodes CASSPGGSYNEQFF. The chain employs TRBV18 and TRBJ2-1; D may match TRBD1 or TRBD2 (5 bases each). CDR3 length: 14 amino acids. V was cut by 2 bases and J by 0 bases, with 5 bases left in between. Per germline, CDR1 KGHSH and CDR2 LQKENI.

In its sample, this clone was seen once. V usage is TRBV6-2 or TRBV6-3 and J usage is TRBJ2-1; 10 bases map to TRBD2. V dropped 0 bases and J dropped 0; count of bases not matched to a gene: 2. Germline V lookup: CDR1 MNHEY, CDR2 SVGEGT. The CDR3 has 17 amino acids. The CDR3: CASSYSASGSSYNEQFF. The CDR3 coding sequence is TGTGCCAGCAGTTACTCCGCTAGCGGGAGCTCCTACAATGAGCAGTTCTTC.

The V gene is TRBV7-2, the J gene TRBJ2-2, with D perhaps matching TRBD2 (7 bases). Trimming took 0 bases from V and 4 from J, leaving 9 bases between them. Per germline, CDR1 SGHTA and CDR2 FQGNSA. The CDR3 is made up of 15 amino acids. The DNA of the CDR3 is TGTGCCAGCAGCTTAGCGGGAGGGGGCACCGGGGAGCTGTTTTTT. Its translation is CASSLAGGGTGELFF.

CDR3 sequence: CASSSKASASGSSYEQYF. CDR3 in DNA: TGTGCCAGCAGCTCCAAGGCCTCCGCTAGCGGTAGCTCCTACGAGCAGTACTTC. V and J are TRBV7-9 and TRBJ2-7, with TRBD2 matching 7 bases. This CDR3 has 18 residues. Germline V gives CDR1 SEHNR, CDR2 FQNEAQ (reference sequence). V lost 4 bases to trimming and J lost 0 bases; unmatched junction nucleotides: 15.

The V and J genes are TRBV11-2 and TRBJ2-1; D may be TRBD2 (5 bases). V lost 4 bases and J lost 7, with 11 bases in between. This CDR3 contains 13 residues. Germline assignment: CDR1 SGHAT and CDR2 FQNNGV. As DNA, the CDR3 is TGTGCCAGCAGCTATATGAGGGCTAATGAGCAGTTCTTC. Amino acids: CASSYMRANEQFF.

This chain connects TRBV19 to TRBJ2-1; the match to TRBD2 covers 12 bases. This CDR3 is 17 amino acids long. The V segment lost 4 bases and the J segment 4 bases; nucleotides outside the gene matches: 8. The V gene's germline CDR1 is LNHDA and CDR2 SQIVND (reference sequence). DNA for the CDR3: TGTGCCAGTAGTAACCCACCCGGGACTAGCGGGTACAATGAGCAGTTCTTC. Translated, it gives CASSNPPGTSGYNEQFF.

For this clone: This same CDR3 is encoded by further DNA sequences in the sample. V and J are TRBV7-2 and TRBJ2-7; 9 bases agree with TRBD2. V shed 5 bases, J shed 1 base, and the junction held 3 bases outside the gene matches. CDR3 length: 14 residues. Germline CDR1 SGHTA, CDR2 FQGNSA. CDR3: CASSPAGGSYEQYF. DNA of the CDR3: TGTGCCAGCAGCCCAGCGGGAGGATCCTACGAGCAGTACTTC.

The V call is TRBV7-9, the J call TRBJ2-1, with a weak D call TRBD2 (5 bases). CDR1 SEHNR and CDR2 FQNEAQ come from the germline V gene (reference sequence). Trimming removed 5 bases at V and 4 bases at J, with 18 bases between. The CDR3 has 16 amino acids. CDR3 bases: TGTGCCAGCAGCCCACCAACTAGTGCTCCTTACAATGAGCAGTTCTTC. Protein sequence: CASSPPTSAPYNEQFF.

The chain employs TRBV30 and TRBJ2-5, with D perhaps given as TRBD1 or TRBD2 (5 bases each). The CDR3 has 16 amino acids. Germline CDR1 is GTSNPN and CDR2 is SVGIG (reference sequence). V was trimmed by 0 bases and J by 0 bases, leaving 14 bases between them. CDR3 bases: TGTGCCTGGAGTGTATGGGGGACGGACCACCAAGAGACCCAGTACTTC. This sequence encodes CAWSVWGTDHQETQYF. Filled out from reference TRBV30 and TRBJ2-5, the complete variable domain reads SQTIHQWPATLVQPVGSPLSLECTVEGTSNPNLYWYRQAAGRGLQLLFYSVGIGQISSEVPQNLSASRPQDRQFILSSKKLLLSDSGFYLCAWSVWGTDHQETQYFGPGTRLLVL.

This chain links TRBV7-2 with TRBJ1-6, with TRBD1 as a possible D gene (5 bases). This CDR3 is 12 amino acids long. The ends were cut back, 4 bases at V and 10 bases at J, with 8 bases in the middle. CDR1 and CDR2 from the germline V gene are SGHTA and FQGNSA. CDR3 DNA: TGTGCCAGCAGCTCAGGGCTCTCACCCCTCCACTTT. Amino acid sequence: CASSSGLSPLHF.

V gene TRBV11-3 combines with J gene TRBJ1-1; D is unresolved. The CDR3 has 11 amino acids. Germline V CDR1 and CDR2: SGHNT, YENEEA. Trimming took 0 bases from V and 4 from J, leaving 0 bases between them. The CDR3 bases are TGTGCCAGCAGCTTAGACACTGAAGCTTTCTTT. This translates into CASSLDTEAFF.

The table lists this clone with a count of one. CDR3 in amino acids: CASSETDNSPLHF. In nucleotides, the CDR3 is TGCGCCAGCAGTGAGACAGATAATTCACCCCTCCACTTT. The genes are TRBV10-2 and TRBJ1-6, with D uncertain. The germline V gene encodes CDR1 WSHSY and CDR2 SAAADI. V was shortened by 2 bases and J by 5 bases, with 4 bases between the two germline ends. The CDR3 has 13 residues.

The chain employs TRBV7-9 and TRBJ1-5; D is undetermined. This CDR3 spans 14 amino acids. V dropped 5 bases and J dropped 0 bases, with 8 bases sitting between them. Germline CDR1 and CDR2: SEHNR and FQNEAQ (reference sequence). The CDR3 protein is CASSPGLSNQPQHF. DNA of the CDR3: TGTGCCAGCAGCCCAGGACTTAGCAATCAGCCCCAGCATTTT. The full variable domain, its missing parts supplied by reference TRBV7-9 and TRBJ1-5, is DTGVSQNPRHKITKRGQNVTFRCDPISEHNRLYWYRQTLGQGPEFLTYFQNEAQLEKSRLLSDRFSAERPKGSFSTLEIQRTEQGDSAMYLCASSPGLSNQPQHFGDGTRLSIL.

The CDR3 region is CASSYGRTNYGYTF. The CDR3 coding sequence is TGTGCCAGCAGTTACGGCAGGACTAACTATGGCTACACCTTC. The rearrangement links TRBV6-2 or TRBV6-3 to TRBJ1-2; D gene ambiguous. Germline V gives CDR1 MNHEY, CDR2 SVGEGT. Trimming stripped 2 bases from V and 0 bases from J, with 7 bases between. This CDR3 spans 14 amino acids.

The gene calls are TRBV6-5 and TRBJ2-6; tentative D call: TRBD1 (6 bases). Germline V gene lookup returns CDR1 MNHEY and CDR2 SVGAGI. V shed 6 bases and J shed 0 bases, with 9 bases lying between them. The CDR3 is 15 amino acids. The CDR3, as DNA: TGTGCCAGCAGACGGACAGTCTCTGGGGCCAACGTCCTGACTTTC. Protein product: CASRRTVSGANVLTF.

The chain couples TRBV7-9 to TRBJ2-3; 7 bases fit TRBD1. The germline gives CDR1 SEHNR, CDR2 FQNEAQ (reference sequence). The J segment lost 7 bases and the V segment lost 5 bases, leaving 9 bases of the junction unmatched. The CDR3 totals 14 residues. The CDR3 coding sequence is TGTGCCAGCAGCCCCCTCTACAGGGGAAATACGCAGTATTTT. Encoded protein: CASSPLYRGNTQYF.

V gene TRBV7-8 combines with J gene TRBJ1-4, with a tentative D call TRBD1 (6 bases). Germline lookup yields CDR1 SGHVS and CDR2 FQNEAQ. The CDR3 runs to 17 residues. V was shortened by 5 bases and J by 4 bases, with 20 bases between the two germline ends. The chain's CDR3 is CASSPHRAGGYNEKLFF. CDR3 coding DNA: TGTGCCAGCAGCCCACACAGGGCGGGGGGATATAATGAAAAACTGTTTTTT.

Details on this clone: A clone one base away is much larger, so this may be a read error. Other DNA sequences in this sample translate to the same CDR3. DNA of the CDR3: TGTGCCAGCAGCGTAGGCTATAGCAATCAGCCCCAGCATTTT. Translating gives CASSVGYSNQPQHF. The chain combines TRBV9 with TRBJ1-5; D uncertain. CDR1 and CDR2 from the germline V gene are SGDLS and YYNGEE. The V and J ends lost 0 bases and 0 bases respectively, with 4 bases between them. The CDR3 sequence is 14 residues long.

The CDR3 region is CASSLVGGWNTEAFF. In DNA, the CDR3 is TGTGCCAGCAGCTTAGTGGGCGGATGGAACACTGAAGCTTTCTTT. The chain carries TRBV7-9 and TRBJ1-1; D is undetermined. The CDR3 has 15 amino acids. Germline CDR1 reads SEHNR; CDR2 reads FQNEAQ (reference sequence). The germline V and J ends were trimmed by 1 base and 1 base, with 10 bases remaining between them.

The gene calls are TRBV29-1 and TRBJ2-5; perhaps TRBD1 as D (5 bases). This CDR3 spans 14 amino acids. Germline CDR1 is SQVTM and CDR2 is ANQGSEA. Trimming left V 3 bases short and J 0 bases short, with 11 bases between. In nucleotides, the CDR3 is TGCAGCGTTGAGGCAGGGTGGTACCAAGAGACCCAGTACTTC. Translating it yields CSVEAGWYQETQYF.

V and J are TRBV13 and TRBJ2-1; D is unresolved. Germline CDR1 and CDR2: PRHDT and FYEKMQ (reference sequence). With 3 bases removed from V and 3 bases from J, the gap between germline ends came to 6 bases. This CDR3 has 13 residues. In DNA form, the CDR3 reads TGTGCCAGCAGCTTCTTGGGCTACAATGAGCAGTTCTTC. Its protein is CASSFLGYNEQFF.

The CDR3 region has the DNA TGTGCCAGCAGTTTAAGTTTGAACACTGAAGCTTTCTTT. Its protein product is CASSLSLNTEAFF. This rearrangement joins TRBV28 to TRBJ1-1; the D is unclear. Germline V lookup: CDR1 MDHEN, CDR2 SYDVKM. This CDR3 is built from 13 residues. The V gene lost 2 bases and the J gene lost 0 bases, with 4 bases spanning the gap. Variable domain in full (rest from reference TRBV28 and TRBJ1-1): DVKVTQSSRYLVKRTGEKVFLECVQDMDHENMFWYRQDPGLGLRLIYFSYDVKMKEKGDIPEGYSVSREKKERFSLILESASTNQTSMYLCASSLSLNTEAFFGQGTRLTVV.

The chain employs TRBV5-1 and TRBJ2-3, with TRBD1 matching 11 bases. Germline loops: CDR1 SGHRS, CDR2 YFSETQ. The CDR3 is 16 amino acids. V lost 3 bases to trimming and J lost 1 base; unmatched junction nucleotides: 4. In DNA, the CDR3 is TGCGCCAGCAGCTCGGAGGGACAGGGGGGCACAGATACGCAGTATTTT. It translates to CASSSEGQGGTDTQYF.

V gene TRBV7-3 combines with J gene TRBJ1-1; 7 bases are a match to TRBD1. The CDR3 is 15 amino acids. The V and J ends lost 5 bases and 1 base, in that order; junction bases with no gene match: 7. Germline CDR1 reads SGHTA; CDR2 reads FQGTGA. The CDR3: CASSASGTENTEAFF. The DNA of the CDR3 is TGTGCCAGCAGCGCCTCCGGGACAGAGAACACTGAAGCTTTCTTT.